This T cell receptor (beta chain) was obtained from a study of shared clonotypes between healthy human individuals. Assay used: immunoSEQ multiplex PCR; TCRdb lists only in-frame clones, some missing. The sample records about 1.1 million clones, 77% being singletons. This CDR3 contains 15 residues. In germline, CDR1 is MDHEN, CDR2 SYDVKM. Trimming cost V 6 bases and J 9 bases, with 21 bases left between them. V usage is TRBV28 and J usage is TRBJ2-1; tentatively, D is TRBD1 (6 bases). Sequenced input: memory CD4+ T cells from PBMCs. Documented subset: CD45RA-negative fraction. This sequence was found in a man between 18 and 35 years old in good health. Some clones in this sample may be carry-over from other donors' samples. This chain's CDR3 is CASSRPQGTGREQFF. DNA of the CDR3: TGTGCCAGCAGCCGACCCCAGGGGACGGGTCGTGAGCAGTTCTTC.